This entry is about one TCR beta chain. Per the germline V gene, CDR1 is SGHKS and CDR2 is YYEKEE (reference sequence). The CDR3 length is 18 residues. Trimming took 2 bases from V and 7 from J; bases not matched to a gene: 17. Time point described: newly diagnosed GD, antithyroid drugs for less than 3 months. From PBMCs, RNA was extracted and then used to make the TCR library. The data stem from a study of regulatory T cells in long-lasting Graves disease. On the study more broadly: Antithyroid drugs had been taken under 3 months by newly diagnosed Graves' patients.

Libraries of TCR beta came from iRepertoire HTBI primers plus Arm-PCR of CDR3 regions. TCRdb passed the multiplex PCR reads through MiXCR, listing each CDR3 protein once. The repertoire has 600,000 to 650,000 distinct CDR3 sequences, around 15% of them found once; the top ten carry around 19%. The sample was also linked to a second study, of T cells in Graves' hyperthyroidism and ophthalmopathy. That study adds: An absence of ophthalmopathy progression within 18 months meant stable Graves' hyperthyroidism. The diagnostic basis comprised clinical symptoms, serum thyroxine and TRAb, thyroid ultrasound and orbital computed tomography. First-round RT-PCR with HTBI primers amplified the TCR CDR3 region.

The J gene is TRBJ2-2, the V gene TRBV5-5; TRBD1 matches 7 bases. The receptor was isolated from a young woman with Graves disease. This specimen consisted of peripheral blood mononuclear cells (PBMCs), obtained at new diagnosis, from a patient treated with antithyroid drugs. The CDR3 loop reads CASSLPKIGDRALGELFF. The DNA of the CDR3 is TGTGCCAGCAGCTTACCAAAAATCGGAGACAGGGCCCTCGGGGAGCTGTTTTTT.